Below, one TCR beta chain is given with its context. This entry comes from a study of T cell responses to AZD1222 COVID-19 vaccine. Sequencing used immunoSEQ multiplex PCR; TCRdb keeps in-frame clones, though not all of them. The sample holds approximately 110,000 clones, roughly 87% seen once. Germline V gene sequence: CDR1 LNHNV, CDR2 YYDKDF (reference sequence). This CDR3 has 16 residues. V lost 5 bases and J 1 base, leaving 15 bases between the germline ends. The sequencing used peripheral blood, collected on day 0 of AZD1222 vaccination. The chain has TRBV15 and TRBJ2-4, with D possibly matching TRBD2 (5 bases). The TCR comes from an adult in good health. CDR3 amino acids: CATSPEGGWAKNIQYF. Written as DNA, the CDR3 is TGTGCCACCAGCCCCGAGGGCGGTTGGGCCAAAAACATTCAGTACTTC.